Below are 15 T cell receptor beta chains sequenced from a single sample in a study of blood T cell repertoires in COVID-19. Libraries were prepared by immunoSEQ multiplex PCR; TCRdb keeps only in-frame clonotypes and omits some of them. The sample has more than 90,000 clones, around 83% seen once. Sequenced input: peripheral blood. The receptors originated from a man aged 70 or older with acute or convalescent COVID-19.

The V and J genes are TRBV19 and TRBJ2-2; D gene ambiguous. CDR1 is LNHDA and CDR2 is SQIVND in the germline V gene (reference sequence). CDR3 length: 15 amino acids. The germline V and J ends were trimmed by 7 bases and 1 base, with 13 bases remaining between them. In DNA form, the CDR3 reads TGTGCCAGTACCCATGGCCCCAGGAACACCGGGGAGCTGTTTTTT. It encodes CASTHGPRNTGELFF.

The chain recombines TRBV5-1 with TRBJ2-7, with D unclear. The V end lost 2 bases, the J end lost 8 bases, and 17 bases lay between the germline ends. The germline V gene has CDR1 SGHRS and CDR2 YFSETQ. CDR3 size: 14 residues. This CDR3 reads CASSFGGANQQQYF. The CDR3 DNA sequence: TGCGCCAGCAGCTTCGGCGGTGCTAACCAACAGCAGTACTTC.

The count of this clone is one. This sequence joins TRBV28 and TRBJ2-7, with 13 bases identical to TRBD2. V lost 9 bases and J lost 2; bases outside the gene matches: 4. The CDR3 extends over 14 amino acids. Germline loops: CDR1 MDHEN, CDR2 SYDVKM. For the CDR3, the DNA is TGTGCCAGTAAAGGGACTAGCGGGACCTACGAGCAGTACTTC. Translating gives CASKGTSGTYEQYF.

The V and J genes are TRBV7-9 and TRBJ1-1, with D unresolved. Germline assignment: CDR1 SEHNR and CDR2 FQNEAQ (reference sequence). Trimming removed 0 bases from V and 1 base from J, with 6 bases in between. The length of the CDR3 is 14 residues. The CDR3 loop reads CASSLAEGNTEAFF. For the CDR3, the DNA is TGTGCCAGCAGCTTAGCGGAGGGGAACACTGAAGCTTTCTTT. The complete variable domain, with remaining parts taken from reference TRBV7-9 and TRBJ1-1, reads DTGVSQNPRHKITKRGQNVTFRCDPISEHNRLYWYRQTLGQGPEFLTYFQNEAQLEKSRLLSDRFSAERPKGSFSTLEIQRTEQGDSAMYLCASSLAEGNTEAFFGQGTRLTVV.

V and J are TRBV27 and TRBJ2-7; 11 positions agree with TRBD1. Trimming took 5 bases from V and 6 from J; bases not matched to a gene: 9. The germline gives CDR1 MNHEY, CDR2 SMNVEV (reference sequence). The CDR3 contains 15 residues. CDR3 protein: CASSTRRDRGFEQYF. The CDR3 DNA reads as TGTGCCAGCAGTACGCGCCGGGACAGGGGGTTCGAGCAGTACTTC.

The chain links TRBV23-1 to TRBJ2-1; TRBD2 matches 9 bases. TRBV23-1 belongs to the ORF category, with a function that is uncertain. V lost 5 bases and J lost 4; bases outside the gene matches: 15. There are 18 residues in the CDR3. In DNA, the CDR3 is TGCGCCAGCAGTGATCTGGGAGGAGGACTAGCGATGTACAATGAGCAGTTCTTC. It encodes CASSDLGGGLAMYNEQFF.

This chain's CDR3 is CASSPRWSPNTGELFF. The CDR3 bases are TGTGCCAGCAGCCCTCGTTGGAGTCCGAACACCGGGGAGCTGTTTTTT. This chain links TRBV7-2 with TRBJ2-2, with D hard to call. This CDR3 has 16 amino acids. Germline V CDR1 and CDR2: SGHTA, FQGNSA. The V gene lost 5 bases and the J gene lost 0 bases, with 13 bases spanning the gap.

The genes are TRBV19 and TRBJ2-7, with 8 positions matching TRBD1. The CDR3 spans 14 residues. Germline V gene sequence: CDR1 LNHDA, CDR2 SQIVND (reference sequence). With 4 bases clipped from V and 6 bases from J, the junction kept 8 bases outside the gene matches. CDR3 amino acids: CASSNQGARGEQYF. DNA of the CDR3: TGTGCCAGTAGTAACCAGGGGGCGCGGGGCGAGCAGTACTTC. The full variable domain, rest sourced from reference TRBV19 and TRBJ2-7, is DGGITQSPKYLFRKEGQNVTLSCEQNLNHDAMYWYRQDPGQGLRLIYYSQIVNDFQKGDIAEGYSVSREKKESFPLTVTSAQKNPTAFYLCASSNQGARGEQYFGPGTRLTVT.

This chain connects TRBV19 to TRBJ1-2, with 9 bases aligning to TRBD1. Trimming at V came to 5 bases and at J to 7 bases, leaving 5 bases not matched to a gene. CDR3 length: 13 residues. Germline CDR1 LNHDA, CDR2 SQIVND (reference sequence). CDR3: CASSLEQGAGYTF. The CDR3 DNA is TGTGCCAGTAGTCTTGAACAGGGGGCTGGCTACACCTTC.

The J gene is TRBJ2-5, the V gene TRBV6-5; D call uncertain. Trimming took 7 bases from V and 5 from J, leaving 17 bases between them. Germline loops: CDR1 MNHEY, CDR2 SVGAGI. CDR3 length equals 14 residues. The CDR3 DNA reads TGTGCCAGCACGGTGGGCTATCCGCCGGAGACCCAGTACTTC. Its protein product is CASTVGYPPETQYF.

The J gene is TRBJ1-6, the V gene TRBV9, with TRBD1 matching over 9 bases. Germline CDR1 reads SGDLS; CDR2 reads YYNGEE. V was clipped by 3 bases and J by 6 bases; unmatched bases: 4. This CDR3 spans 15 amino acids. Here the CDR3 reads CASSGGTGPNSPLHF. CDR3 bases: TGTGCCAGCAGCGGGGGGACAGGGCCTAATTCACCCCTCCACTTT.

The rearrangement joins TRBV28 to TRBJ1-2; 8 bases match TRBD1. The germline V gene has CDR1 MDHEN and CDR2 SYDVKM. The CDR3 loop spans 16 amino acids. The J segment lost 1 base and the V segment lost 6 bases, leaving 10 bases of the junction unmatched. CDR3 amino acids: CASRDQGAPVNYGYTF. In nucleotides, the CDR3 is TGTGCCAGCAGGGACCAGGGGGCCCCCGTTAACTATGGCTACACCTTC.

Here the CDR3 reads CASSVGRAITDTQYF. The CDR3 region has the DNA TGTGCCAGCAGCGTGGGCAGGGCGATCACAGATACGCAGTATTTT. The V call is TRBV9, the J call TRBJ2-3, with D perhaps TRBD1 (5 bases). Germline CDR1 reads SGDLS; CDR2 reads YYNGEE. The CDR3 spans 15 residues. V was cut by 2 bases and J by 2 bases, with 12 bases left in between.

The chain has TRBV15 and TRBJ2-1, with a tentative D call TRBD2 (7 bases). The CDR3 extends over 15 amino acids. Deletions cut 5 bases from V and 6 bases from J, with 17 bases between. Germline V gene data show CDR1 as LNHNV and CDR2 as YYDKDF (reference sequence). DNA of the CDR3: TGTGCCACCAGCTCTGGGGGGGCCGGTATCAATGAGCAGTTCTTC. Its protein is CATSSGGAGINEQFF.

V usage is TRBV6-2 or TRBV6-3 and J usage is TRBJ2-3, with TRBD2 matching 7 bases. Germline assignment: CDR1 MNHEY and CDR2 SVGEGT. The V and J ends lost 5 bases and 2 bases, in that order; junction bases with no gene match: 7. The CDR3 is made up of 15 amino acids. Written as DNA, the CDR3 is TGTGCCAGCAGTGGGGTACTAGCGTACACAGATACGCAGTATTTT. Protein product: CASSGVLAYTDTQYF.